Sequencing of this T cell receptor beta chain was carried out in a study of blood T cells in healthy people across ages. General study findings and limits: The recorded TCR beta diversity per million T cells decreased in a roughly linear manner with age.

Using a J-beta primer mix together with a sample-barcoded 5' primer, a second PCR was run for about 7 to 12 cycles. One entry per CDR3 protein, called by TCRdb with MiXCR from the 5' RACE reads. There are around 670,000 distinct CDR3 sequences in the sample; approximately 30% occur only once, and 15% to 19% lies in the top ten. As to this clonotype: Antigen specificity is unknown. A much larger clone is a single base away; this may be a read error.

Per-sample PBMC isolation yielded at least 6.5 million cells. Specimen: blood. The receptor's source is an elderly woman in good health.

CDR3: CSAPRRGTFFNEQFF. CDR3 DNA sequence: TGCAGTGCACCTAGGCGGGGGACGTTTTTCAATGAGCAGTTCTTC. V usage is TRBV20-1 and J usage is TRBJ2-1, with 7 bases identical to TRBD2. This CDR3 spans 15 amino acids. V was pared by 6 bases and J by 6 bases, with 14 bases of the junction left unmatched. CDR1 and CDR2 from the germline V gene are DFQATT and SNEGSKA (reference sequence).